The entry that follows covers one T cell receptor beta chain sequence. The sample originates from a study of radiotherapy plus CTLA-4 blockade in lung cancer. Germline lookup yields CDR1 WSHSY and CDR2 SAAADI. The CDR3 has 17 amino acids. Trimming left V 8 bases short and J 1 base short, with 24 bases between. TCRdb keeps only in-frame clones here, not all; method: immunoSEQ multiplex PCR. The table shows over 85,000 clones, with roughly 85% occurring only once. Here the sequenced sample was peripheral blood, taken from a patient treated with radiotherapy plus ipilimumab. V gene TRBV10-2 combines with J gene TRBJ2-7, with D perhaps TRBD2 (6 bases). The TCR originated in a human donor with non-small cell lung cancer that progressed on radiotherapy plus ipilimumab. The CDR3 sequence: CASLSLHGGRGSYEQYF. DNA for the CDR3: TGCGCCAGCTTATCTCTTCATGGGGGGAGAGGATCCTACGAGCAGTACTTC.